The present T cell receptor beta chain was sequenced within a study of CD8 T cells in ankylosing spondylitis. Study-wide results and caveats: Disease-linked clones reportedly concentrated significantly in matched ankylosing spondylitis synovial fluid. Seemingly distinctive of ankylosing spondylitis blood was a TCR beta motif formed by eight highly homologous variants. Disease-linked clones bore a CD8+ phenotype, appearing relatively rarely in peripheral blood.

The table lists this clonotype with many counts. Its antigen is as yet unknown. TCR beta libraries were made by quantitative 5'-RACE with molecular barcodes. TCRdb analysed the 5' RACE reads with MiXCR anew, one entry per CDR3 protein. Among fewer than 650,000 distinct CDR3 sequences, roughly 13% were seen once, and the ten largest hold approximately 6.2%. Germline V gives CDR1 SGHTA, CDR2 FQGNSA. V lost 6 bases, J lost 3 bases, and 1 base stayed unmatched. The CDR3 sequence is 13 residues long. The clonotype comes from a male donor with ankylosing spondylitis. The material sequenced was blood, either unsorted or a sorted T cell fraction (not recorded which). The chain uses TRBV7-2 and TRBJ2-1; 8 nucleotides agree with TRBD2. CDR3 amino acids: CASRLAVYNEQFF. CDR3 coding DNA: TGTGCCAGCAGACTAGCGGTCTACAATGAGCAGTTCTTC.